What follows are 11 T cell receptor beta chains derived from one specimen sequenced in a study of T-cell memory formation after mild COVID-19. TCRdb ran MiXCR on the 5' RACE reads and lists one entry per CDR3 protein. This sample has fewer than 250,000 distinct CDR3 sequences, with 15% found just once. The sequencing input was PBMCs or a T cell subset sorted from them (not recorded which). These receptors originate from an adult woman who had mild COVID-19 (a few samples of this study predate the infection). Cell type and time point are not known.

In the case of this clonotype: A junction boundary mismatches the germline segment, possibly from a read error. Here the CDR3 DNA reads TGTGCCAGCAGTTCGCTAGCGGGGTCTTCCTTCGAGCAGTACTTC. This translates into CASSSLAGSSFEQYF. The J gene is TRBJ2-7, the V gene TRBV27; 9 positions agree with TRBD2. The CDR3 is 15 amino acids. In germline, CDR1 is MNHEY, CDR2 SMNVEV (reference sequence).

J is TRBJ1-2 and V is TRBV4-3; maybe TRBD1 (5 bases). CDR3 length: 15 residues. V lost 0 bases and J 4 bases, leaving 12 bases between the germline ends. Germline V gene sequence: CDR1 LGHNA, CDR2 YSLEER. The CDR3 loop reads CASSQDRRGSYGYTF. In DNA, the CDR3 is TGCGCCAGCAGCCAAGATCGGAGGGGTTCCTATGGCTACACCTTC.

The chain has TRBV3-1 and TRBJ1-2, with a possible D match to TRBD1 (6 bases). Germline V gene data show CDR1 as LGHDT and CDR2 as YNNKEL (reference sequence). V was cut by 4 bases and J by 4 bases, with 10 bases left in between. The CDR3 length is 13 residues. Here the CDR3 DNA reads TGTGCCAGCAGCCCAGGACAGTCCTATGGCTACACCTTC. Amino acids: CASSPGQSYGYTF.

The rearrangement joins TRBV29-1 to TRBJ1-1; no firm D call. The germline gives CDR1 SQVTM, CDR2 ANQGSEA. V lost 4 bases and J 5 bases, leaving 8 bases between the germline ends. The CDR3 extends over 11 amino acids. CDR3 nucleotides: TGCAGCGTTGCGGTTGTAACTGAAGCTTTCTTT. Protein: CSVAVVTEAFF.

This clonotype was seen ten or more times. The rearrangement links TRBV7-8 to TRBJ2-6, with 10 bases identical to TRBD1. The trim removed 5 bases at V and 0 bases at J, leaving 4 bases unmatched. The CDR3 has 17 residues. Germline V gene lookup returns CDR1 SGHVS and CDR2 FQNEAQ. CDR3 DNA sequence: TGTGCCAGCAGCCCCCGGGACAGGGGCTCTGGGGCCAACGTCCTGACTTTC. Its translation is CASSPRDRGSGANVLTF.

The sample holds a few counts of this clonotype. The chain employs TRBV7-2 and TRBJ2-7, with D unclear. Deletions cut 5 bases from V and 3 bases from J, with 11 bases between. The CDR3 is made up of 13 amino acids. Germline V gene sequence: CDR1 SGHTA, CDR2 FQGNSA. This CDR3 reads CASSPRIGYEQYF. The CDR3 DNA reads TGTGCCAGCAGCCCTCGGATCGGCTACGAGCAGTACTTC.

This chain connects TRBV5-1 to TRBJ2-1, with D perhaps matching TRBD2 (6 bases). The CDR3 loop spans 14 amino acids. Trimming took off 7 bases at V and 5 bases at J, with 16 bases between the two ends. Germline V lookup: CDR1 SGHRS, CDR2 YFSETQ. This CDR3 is CASDAGTWNNEQFF. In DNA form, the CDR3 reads TGCGCCAGCGACGCGGGGACTTGGAACAATGAGCAGTTCTTC.

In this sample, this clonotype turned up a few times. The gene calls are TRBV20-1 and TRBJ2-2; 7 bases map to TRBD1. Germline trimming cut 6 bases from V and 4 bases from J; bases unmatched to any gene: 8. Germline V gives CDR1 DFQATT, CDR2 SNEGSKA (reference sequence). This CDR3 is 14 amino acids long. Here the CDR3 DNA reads TGCAGTGCGTTATACAGGGGAACCACCGGGGAGCTGTTTTTT. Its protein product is CSALYRGTTGELFF.

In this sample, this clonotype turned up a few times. The CDR3 sequence is CSVLGFPNGPQHF. The CDR3 DNA reads TGCAGCGTTCTGGGTTTCCCTAACGGGCCCCAGCATTTT. The chain is built from TRBV29-1 and TRBJ1-5; D is unresolved. The CDR3 runs to 13 residues. Per the germline V gene, CDR1 is SQVTM and CDR2 is ANQGSEA. Trimming pared 5 bases from V and 9 bases from J, leaving 17 bases between.

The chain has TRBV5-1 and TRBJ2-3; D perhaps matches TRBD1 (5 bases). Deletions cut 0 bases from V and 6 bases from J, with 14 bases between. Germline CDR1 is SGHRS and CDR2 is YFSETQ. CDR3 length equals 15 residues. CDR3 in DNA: TGCGCCAGCAGCTTGGCCGCAGGGTTCTTGGATACGCAGTATTTT. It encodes CASSLAAGFLDTQYF. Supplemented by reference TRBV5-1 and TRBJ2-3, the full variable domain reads KAGVTQTPRYLIKTRGQQVTLSCSPISGHRSVSWYQQTPGQGLQFLFEYFSETQRNKGNFPGRFSGRQFSNSRSEMNVSTLELGDSALYLCASSLAAGFLDTQYFGPGTRLTVL.

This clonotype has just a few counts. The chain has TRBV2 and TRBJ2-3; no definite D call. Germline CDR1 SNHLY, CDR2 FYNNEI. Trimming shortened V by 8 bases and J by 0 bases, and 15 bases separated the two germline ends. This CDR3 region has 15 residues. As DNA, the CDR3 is TGTGCCAGCCTTAAAAGGGATCCTAGCACAGATACGCAGTATTTT. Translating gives CASLKRDPSTDTQYF.